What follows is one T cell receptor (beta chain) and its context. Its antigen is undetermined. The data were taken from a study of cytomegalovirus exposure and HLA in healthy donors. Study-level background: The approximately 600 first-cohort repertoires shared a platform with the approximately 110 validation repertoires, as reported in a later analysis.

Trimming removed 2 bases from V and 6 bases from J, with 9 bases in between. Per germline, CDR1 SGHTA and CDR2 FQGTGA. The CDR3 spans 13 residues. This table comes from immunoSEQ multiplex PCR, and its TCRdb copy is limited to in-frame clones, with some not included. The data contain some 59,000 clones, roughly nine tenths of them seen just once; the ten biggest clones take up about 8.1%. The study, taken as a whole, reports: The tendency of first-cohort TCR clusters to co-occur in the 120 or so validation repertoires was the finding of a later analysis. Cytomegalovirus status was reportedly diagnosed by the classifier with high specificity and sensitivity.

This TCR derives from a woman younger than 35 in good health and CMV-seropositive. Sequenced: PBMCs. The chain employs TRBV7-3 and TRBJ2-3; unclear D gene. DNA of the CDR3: TGTGCCAGCAGCTTACAGAGGAGTGATACGCAGTATTTT. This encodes CASSLQRSDTQYF.